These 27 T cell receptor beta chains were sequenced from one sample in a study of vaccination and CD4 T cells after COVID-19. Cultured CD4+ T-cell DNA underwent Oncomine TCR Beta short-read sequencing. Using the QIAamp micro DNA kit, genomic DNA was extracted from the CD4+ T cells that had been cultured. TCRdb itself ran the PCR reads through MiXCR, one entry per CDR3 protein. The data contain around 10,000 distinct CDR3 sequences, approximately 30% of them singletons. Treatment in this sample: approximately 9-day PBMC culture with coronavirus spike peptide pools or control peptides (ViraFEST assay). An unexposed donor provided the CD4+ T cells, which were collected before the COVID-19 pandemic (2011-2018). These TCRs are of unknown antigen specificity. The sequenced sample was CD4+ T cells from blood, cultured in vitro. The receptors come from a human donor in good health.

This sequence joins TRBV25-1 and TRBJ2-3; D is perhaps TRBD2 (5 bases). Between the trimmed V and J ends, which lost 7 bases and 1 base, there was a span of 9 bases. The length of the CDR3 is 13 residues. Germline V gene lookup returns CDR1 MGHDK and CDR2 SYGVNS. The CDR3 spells CASIMEGTDTQYF. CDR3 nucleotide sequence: TGTGCCAGCATCATGGAGGGCACAGATACGCAGTATTTT.

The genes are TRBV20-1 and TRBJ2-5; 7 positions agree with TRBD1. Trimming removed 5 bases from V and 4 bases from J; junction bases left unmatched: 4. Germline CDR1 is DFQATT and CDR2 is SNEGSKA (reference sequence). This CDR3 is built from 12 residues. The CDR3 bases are TGCAGTGCTGGACAGGCCTTAGAGACCCAGTACTTC. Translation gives CSAGQALETQYF.

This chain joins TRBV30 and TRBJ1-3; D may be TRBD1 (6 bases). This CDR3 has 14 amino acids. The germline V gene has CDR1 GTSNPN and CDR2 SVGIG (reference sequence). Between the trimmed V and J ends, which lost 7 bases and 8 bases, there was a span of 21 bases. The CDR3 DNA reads TGTGCCTTGGGTCTGGGGCCAGCAGGGGACACCATATATTTT. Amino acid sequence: CALGLGPAGDTIYF.

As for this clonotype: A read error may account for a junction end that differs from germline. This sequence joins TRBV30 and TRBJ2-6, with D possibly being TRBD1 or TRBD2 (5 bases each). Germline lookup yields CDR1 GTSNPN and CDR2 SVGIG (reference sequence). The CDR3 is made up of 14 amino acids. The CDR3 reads CAWSMDSGANVPTF. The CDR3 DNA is TGTGCCTGGAGTATGGACTCTGGGGCCAACGTCCCGACTTTC.

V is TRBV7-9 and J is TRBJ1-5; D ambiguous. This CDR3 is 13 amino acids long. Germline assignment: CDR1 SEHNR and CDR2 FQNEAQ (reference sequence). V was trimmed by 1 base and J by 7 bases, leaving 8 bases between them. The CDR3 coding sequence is TGTGCCAGCAGCTTAGGGGGAGGGCAGCCCCAGCATTTT. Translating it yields CASSLGGGQPQHF.

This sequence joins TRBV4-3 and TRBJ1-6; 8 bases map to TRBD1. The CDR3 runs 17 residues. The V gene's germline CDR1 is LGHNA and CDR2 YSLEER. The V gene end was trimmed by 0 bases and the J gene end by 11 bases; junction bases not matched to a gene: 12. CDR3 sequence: CASSQDTGQARRTPLHF. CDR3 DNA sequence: TGCGCCAGCAGCCAAGATACGGGACAGGCAAGGAGGACACCCCTCCACTTT.

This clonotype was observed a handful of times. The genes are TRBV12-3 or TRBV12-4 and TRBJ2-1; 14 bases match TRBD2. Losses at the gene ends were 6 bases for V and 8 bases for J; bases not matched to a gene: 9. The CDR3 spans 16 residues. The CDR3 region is CASSRLAGGSLYEQFF. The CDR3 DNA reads TGTGCCAGCAGCCGACTAGCGGGAGGGAGTTTGTATGAGCAGTTCTTC.

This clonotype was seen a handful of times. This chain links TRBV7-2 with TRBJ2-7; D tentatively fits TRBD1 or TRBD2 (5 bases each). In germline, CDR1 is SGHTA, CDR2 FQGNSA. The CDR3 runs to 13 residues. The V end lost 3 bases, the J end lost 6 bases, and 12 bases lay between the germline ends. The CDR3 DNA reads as TGTGCCAGCAGCTTGGGACCCGCCAGCGAGCAGTACTTC. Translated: CASSLGPASEQYF.

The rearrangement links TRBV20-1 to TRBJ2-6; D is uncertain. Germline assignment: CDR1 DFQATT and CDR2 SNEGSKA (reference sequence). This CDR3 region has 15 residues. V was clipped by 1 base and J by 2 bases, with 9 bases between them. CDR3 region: CSARAHPAGANVLTF. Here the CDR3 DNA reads TGCAGTGCTAGAGCCCACCCGGCTGGGGCCAACGTCCTGACTTTC.

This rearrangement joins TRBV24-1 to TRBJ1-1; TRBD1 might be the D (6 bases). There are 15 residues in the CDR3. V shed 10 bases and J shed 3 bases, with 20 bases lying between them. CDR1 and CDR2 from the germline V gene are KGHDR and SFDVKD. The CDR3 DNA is TGTGCCACGCCCGGAGTAGACAGGCCTGACACTGAAGCTTTCTTT. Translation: CATPGVDRPDTEAFF.

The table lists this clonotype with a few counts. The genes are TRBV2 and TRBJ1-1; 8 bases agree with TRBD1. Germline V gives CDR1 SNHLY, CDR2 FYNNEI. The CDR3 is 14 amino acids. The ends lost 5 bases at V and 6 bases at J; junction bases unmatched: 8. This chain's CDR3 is CASSPDRARPEAFF. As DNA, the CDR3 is TGTGCCAGCAGTCCGGACAGGGCGAGGCCTGAAGCTTTCTTT.

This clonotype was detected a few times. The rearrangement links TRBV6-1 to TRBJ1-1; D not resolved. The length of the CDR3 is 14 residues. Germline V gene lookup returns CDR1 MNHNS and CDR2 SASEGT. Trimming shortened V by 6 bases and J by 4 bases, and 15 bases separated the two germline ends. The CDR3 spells CASRMTAAVTEAFF. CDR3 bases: TGTGCCAGCAGGATGACGGCCGCGGTCACTGAAGCTTTCTTT.

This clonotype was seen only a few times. CDR3 loop: CASSYLGTPETQYF. The CDR3 DNA sequence: TGTGCCAGCAGTTATCTCGGGACACCAGAGACCCAGTACTTC. V gene TRBV6-5 combines with J gene TRBJ2-5, with D possibly matching TRBD1 (6 bases). Looked up from germline, CDR1 is MNHEY and CDR2 is SVGAGI. Deletions cut 3 bases from V and 4 bases from J, with 12 bases between. This CDR3 spans 14 amino acids.

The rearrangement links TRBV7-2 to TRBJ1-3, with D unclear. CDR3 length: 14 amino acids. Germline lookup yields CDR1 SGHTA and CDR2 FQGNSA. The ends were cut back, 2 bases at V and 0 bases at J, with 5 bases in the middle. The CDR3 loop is CASSLRVSGNTIYF. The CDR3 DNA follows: TGTGCCAGCAGCTTAAGGGTCTCTGGAAACACCATATATTTT.

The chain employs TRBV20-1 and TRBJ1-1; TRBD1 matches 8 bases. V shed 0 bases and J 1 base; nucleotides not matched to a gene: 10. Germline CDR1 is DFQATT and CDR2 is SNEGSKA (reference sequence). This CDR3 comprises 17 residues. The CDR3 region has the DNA TGCAGTGCTAGAGACTCCCCTACCGGGACAGGGAACACTGAAGCTTTCTTT. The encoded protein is CSARDSPTGTGNTEAFF.

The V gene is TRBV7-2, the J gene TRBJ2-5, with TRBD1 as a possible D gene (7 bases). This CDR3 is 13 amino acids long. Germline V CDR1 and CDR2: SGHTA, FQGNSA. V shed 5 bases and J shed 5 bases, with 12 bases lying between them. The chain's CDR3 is CASSPRGVETQYF. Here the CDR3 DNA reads TGTGCCAGCAGCCCCAGGGGGGTGGAGACCCAGTACTTC.

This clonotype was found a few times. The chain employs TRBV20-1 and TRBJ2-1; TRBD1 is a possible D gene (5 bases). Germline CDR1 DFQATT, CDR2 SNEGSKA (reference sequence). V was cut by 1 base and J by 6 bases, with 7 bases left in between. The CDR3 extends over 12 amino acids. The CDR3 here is CSARVTGNEQFF. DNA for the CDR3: TGCAGTGCTAGAGTTACAGGCAATGAGCAGTTCTTC.

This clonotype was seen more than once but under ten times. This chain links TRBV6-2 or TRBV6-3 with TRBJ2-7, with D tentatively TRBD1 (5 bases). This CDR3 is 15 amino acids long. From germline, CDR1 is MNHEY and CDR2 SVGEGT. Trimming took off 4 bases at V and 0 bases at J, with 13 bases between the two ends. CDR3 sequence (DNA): TGTGCCAGCAGTTGGGAAGGGGTGATCTCCTACGAGCAGTACTTC. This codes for CASSWEGVISYEQYF.

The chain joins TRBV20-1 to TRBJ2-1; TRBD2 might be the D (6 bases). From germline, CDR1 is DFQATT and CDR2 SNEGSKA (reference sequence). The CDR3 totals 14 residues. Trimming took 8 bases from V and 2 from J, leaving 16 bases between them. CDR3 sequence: CSTSWVAAYNEQFF. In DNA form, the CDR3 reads TGCAGTACCTCGTGGGTAGCGGCCTACAATGAGCAGTTCTTC.

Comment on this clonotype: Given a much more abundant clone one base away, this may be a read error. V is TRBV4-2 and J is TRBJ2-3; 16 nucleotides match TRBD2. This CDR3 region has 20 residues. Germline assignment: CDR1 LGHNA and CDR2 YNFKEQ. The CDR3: CTSSQDPPGLAGGRADTQYF. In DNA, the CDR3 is TGTACCAGCAGCCAAGATCCCCCGGGACTAGCGGGAGGGAGGGCAGATACGCAGTATTTT.

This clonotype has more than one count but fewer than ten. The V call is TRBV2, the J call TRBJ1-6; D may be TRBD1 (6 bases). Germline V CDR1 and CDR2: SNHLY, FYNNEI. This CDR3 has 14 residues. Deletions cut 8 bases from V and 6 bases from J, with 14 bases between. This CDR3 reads CASYSDRSNSPLHF. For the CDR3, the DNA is TGTGCCAGCTACTCAGACAGGAGTAATTCACCCCTCCACTTT.

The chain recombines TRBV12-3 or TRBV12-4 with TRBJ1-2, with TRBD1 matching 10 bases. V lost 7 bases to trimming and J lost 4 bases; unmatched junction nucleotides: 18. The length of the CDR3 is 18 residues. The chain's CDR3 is CASIRRDRGRTRSYGYTF. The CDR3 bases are TGTGCCAGCATCCGCCGGGACAGGGGACGGACCCGATCCTATGGCTACACCTTC.

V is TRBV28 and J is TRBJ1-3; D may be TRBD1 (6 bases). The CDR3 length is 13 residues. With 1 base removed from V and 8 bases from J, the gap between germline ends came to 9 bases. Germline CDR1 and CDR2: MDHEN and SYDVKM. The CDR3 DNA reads TGTGCCAGCAGTTTATTAGGGGGTGACACCATATATTTT. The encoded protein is CASSLLGGDTIYF.

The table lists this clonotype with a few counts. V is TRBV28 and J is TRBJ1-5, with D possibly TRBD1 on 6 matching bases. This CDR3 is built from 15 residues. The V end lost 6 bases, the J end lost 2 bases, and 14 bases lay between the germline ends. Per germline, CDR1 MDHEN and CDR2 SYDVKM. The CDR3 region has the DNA TGTGCCAGCAGCGGGGGGGCAAGGCGCAATCAGCCCCAGCATTTT. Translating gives CASSGGARRNQPQHF.

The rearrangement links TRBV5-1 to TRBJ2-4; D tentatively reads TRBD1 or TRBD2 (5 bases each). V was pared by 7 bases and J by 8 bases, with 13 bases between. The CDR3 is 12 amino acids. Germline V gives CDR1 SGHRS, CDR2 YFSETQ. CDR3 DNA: TGCGCCAGCGGGCCAGGGAGTGACATTCAGTACTTC. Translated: CASGPGSDIQYF.

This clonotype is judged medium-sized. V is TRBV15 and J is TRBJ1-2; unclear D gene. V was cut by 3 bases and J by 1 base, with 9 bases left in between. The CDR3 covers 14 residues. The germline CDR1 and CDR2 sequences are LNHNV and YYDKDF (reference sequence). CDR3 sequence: CATSRAGINYGYTF. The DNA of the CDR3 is TGTGCCACCAGCAGGGCCGGGATTAACTATGGCTACACCTTC.

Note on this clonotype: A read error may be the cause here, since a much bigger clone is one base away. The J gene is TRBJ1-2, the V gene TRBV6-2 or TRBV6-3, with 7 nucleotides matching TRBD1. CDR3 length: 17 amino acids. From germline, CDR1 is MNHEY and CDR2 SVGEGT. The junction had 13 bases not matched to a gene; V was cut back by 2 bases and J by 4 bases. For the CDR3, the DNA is TGTGCCAGCAGTTACGAGGTACAGGGGAACACCGCCTATGGCTACACCTTC. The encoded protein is CASSYEVQGNTAYGYTF.